These 20 T cell receptor beta chains originate from one sample sequenced in a study of T-cell memory formation after mild COVID-19. TCRdb reprocessed the 5' RACE reads via MiXCR and lists one record per CDR3 protein. The table lists hundreds of thousands of distinct CDR3 sequences, roughly 25% of them singletons. Source material: PBMCs or a T cell subset sorted from them (not recorded which). These receptors came from an adult woman who had mild COVID-19 (a few samples of this study predate the infection). Cell type and time point are not known.

The chain links TRBV11-3 to TRBJ2-5; the D gene is possibly TRBD2 (6 bases). The CDR3 spans 15 residues. Germline V lookup: CDR1 SGHNT, CDR2 YENEEA. The ends were cut back, 1 base at V and 2 bases at J, with 11 bases in the middle. CDR3 loop: CASSLGGVFQETQYF. The CDR3 DNA follows: TGTGCCAGCAGCTTAGGGGGGGTCTTTCAAGAGACCCAGTACTTC.

This chain uses TRBV27 with TRBJ2-2; D uncertain. The CDR3 consists of 13 residues. V lost 8 bases to trimming and J lost 3 bases, with 10 bases between them. CDR1 is MNHEY and CDR2 is SMNVEV in the germline V gene (reference sequence). The chain's CDR3 is CASATTDTGELFF. CDR3 bases: TGTGCCAGCGCGACCACTGACACCGGGGAGCTGTTTTTT.

The gene calls are TRBV10-3 and TRBJ2-5, with D possibly TRBD1 on 6 matching bases. Looked up from germline, CDR1 is ENHRY and CDR2 is SYGVKD. The CDR3 length is 13 residues. V lost 8 bases to trimming and J lost 1 base, with 11 bases between them. CDR3 loop: CAIGDTIQETQYF. The CDR3, as DNA: TGTGCCATCGGGGACACCATCCAAGAGACCCAGTACTTC.

This clonotype was detected a few times. The J gene is TRBJ1-1, the V gene TRBV11-1; D is undetermined. The CDR3 totals 17 residues. V was pared by 5 bases and J by 3 bases, with 22 bases between. Germline V lookup: CDR1 SGHAT, CDR2 FQDESV (reference sequence). The CDR3 spells CASSLIIPSTLYTEAFF. CDR3 in DNA: TGTGCCAGCAGCCTTATTATTCCCTCGACCTTATACACTGAAGCTTTCTTT.

The CDR3 loop is CATSTRTDYTF. Written as DNA, the CDR3 is TGTGCCACCAGCACGAGGACGGACTACACCTTC. This sequence joins TRBV15 and TRBJ1-2; D is uncertain. Germline CDR1 LNHNV, CDR2 YYDKDF (reference sequence). Trimming left V 4 bases short and J 10 bases short, with 10 bases between. CDR3 length equals 11 residues.

The J gene is TRBJ2-3, the V gene TRBV18, with TRBD1 as a possible D gene (5 bases). Looked up from germline, CDR1 is KGHSH and CDR2 is LQKENI. Trimming took off 6 bases at V and 0 bases at J, with 13 bases between the two ends. The length of the CDR3 is 15 residues. The CDR3 sequence is CASSPWGSSTDTQYF. CDR3 nucleotides: TGTGCCAGCTCCCCTTGGGGCAGCAGCACAGATACGCAGTATTTT.

The rearrangement joins TRBV19 to TRBJ1-6; the D gene is possibly TRBD1 (6 bases). This CDR3 has 15 residues. The germline V gene has CDR1 LNHDA and CDR2 SQIVND (reference sequence). V lost 7 bases, J lost 9 bases, and 19 bases lay in between. The DNA of the CDR3 is TGTGCCAGTACCCTCTCCGGGGCAGGGGCTTCACCCCTCCACTTT. The encoded protein is CASTLSGAGASPLHF.

This clonotype was found a few times. V usage is TRBV2 and J usage is TRBJ2-7; D is perhaps TRBD2 (5 bases). CDR3 length equals 10 residues. Germline V gene data show CDR1 as SNHLY and CDR2 as FYNNEI. The V gene lost 11 bases and the J gene lost 4 bases, with 9 bases spanning the gap. The CDR3 DNA reads TGTGCCGGAGGAAGATACGAGCAGTACTTC. Translated: CAGGRYEQYF.

This rearrangement joins TRBV24-1 to TRBJ2-1; 13 nucleotides match TRBD2. V lost 6 bases and J lost 9; bases outside the gene matches: 10. CDR3 length: 16 amino acids. The germline gives CDR1 KGHDR, CDR2 SFDVKD. In DNA form, the CDR3 reads TGTGCCACCAGTCTTGGACTAGCGGGAGAGGGGGGTGAGCAGTTCTTC. Translation: CATSLGLAGEGGEQFF.

This chain uses TRBV18 with TRBJ2-4, with unresolved D. Per germline, CDR1 KGHSH and CDR2 LQKENI. The CDR3 runs to 12 residues. V was trimmed by 2 bases and J by 6 bases, leaving 5 bases between them. The CDR3 reads CASSPTGNIQYF. Written as DNA, the CDR3 is TGTGCCAGCTCACCAACCGGAAACATTCAGTACTTC. The variable domain in full, with the rest retrieved from reference TRBV18 and TRBJ2-4, is NAGVMQNPRHLVRRRGQEARLRCSPMKGHSHVYWYRQLPEEGLKFMVYLQKENIIDESGMPKERFSAEFPKEGPSILRIQQVVRGDSAAYFCASSPTGNIQYFGAGTRLSVL.

V gene TRBV9 combines with J gene TRBJ2-1; the match to TRBD2 covers 9 bases. V shed 0 bases, J shed 6 bases, and the junction held 10 bases outside the gene matches. This CDR3 spans 17 amino acids. CDR1 is SGDLS and CDR2 is YYNGEE in the germline V gene. DNA for the CDR3: TGTGCCAGCAGCGTAGGCCGGGCCAAGCGGGGGGCCAATGAGCAGTTCTTC. Protein sequence: CASSVGRAKRGANEQFF. Looking up the rest from reference TRBV9 and TRBJ2-1 gives the full variable domain: DSGVTQTPKHLITATGQRVTLRCSPRSGDLSVYWYQQSLDQGLQFLIQYYNGEERAKGNILERFSAQQFPDLHSELNLSSLELGDSALYFCASSVGRAKRGANEQFFGPGTRLTVL.

The chain recombines TRBV4-1 with TRBJ2-7; no firm D call. Germline CDR1 MGHRA, CDR2 YSYEKL. This CDR3 has 13 residues. Trimming stripped 4 bases from V and 2 bases from J, with 9 bases between. The CDR3: CASSLGMAYEQYF. The CDR3 DNA reads TGCGCCAGCAGCCTTGGAATGGCCTACGAGCAGTACTTC.

This clonotype was counted a few times. The chain is built from TRBV12-3 or TRBV12-4 and TRBJ1-5; D gene unclear. Trimming removed 6 bases at V and 6 bases at J, with 9 bases between. The CDR3 covers 12 residues. CDR3 sequence (DNA): TGTGCCAGCAGCGCGGGTGGTCAGCCCCAGCATTTT. Its protein is CASSAGGQPQHF.

The gene calls are TRBV27 and TRBJ2-7; D perhaps matches TRBD2 (6 bases). Germline CDR1 MNHEY, CDR2 SMNVEV (reference sequence). This CDR3 spans 14 amino acids. The V and J ends lost 6 bases and 1 base respectively, with 13 bases between them. In DNA, the CDR3 is TGTGCCAGCAGAACCGGGACTCCGTCCTACGAGCAGTACTTC. Protein product: CASRTGTPSYEQYF.

This clonotype was observed at least ten times. The V gene is TRBV15, the J gene TRBJ2-3; the D is unclear. V lost 5 bases and J lost 5, with 20 bases in between. Germline assignment: CDR1 LNHNV and CDR2 YYDKDF (reference sequence). This CDR3 is built from 16 residues. The DNA of the CDR3 is TGTGCCACCAGCCTGATAAAGCCCCTCGGTATAGATACGCAGTATTTT. Amino acids: CATSLIKPLGIDTQYF.

This clonotype was observed a few times. The J gene is TRBJ1-4, the V gene TRBV28; D is possibly TRBD1 (5 bases). Per the germline V gene, CDR1 is MDHEN and CDR2 is SYDVKM. This CDR3 has 15 residues. Trimming took 6 bases from V and 5 from J, leaving 16 bases between them. The CDR3 loop reads CASSRGDLTNEKLFF. CDR3 DNA sequence: TGTGCCAGCAGCCGAGGGGACCTCACAAATGAAAAACTGTTTTTT.

This clonotype was detected a few times. CDR3 DNA sequence: TGTGCCAGTAGTGAGACTTTTCCAGCCTACGAGCAGTACTTC. Residues: CASSETFPAYEQYF. This chain uses TRBV19 with TRBJ2-7; D call uncertain. The V gene's germline CDR1 is LNHDA and CDR2 SQIVND (reference sequence). Trimming removed 5 bases from V and 2 bases from J, with 13 bases in between. This CDR3 region has 14 residues.

This chain joins TRBV12-3 or TRBV12-4 and TRBJ2-7, with a tentative D call TRBD1 (6 bases). The CDR3 has 15 residues. Trimming removed 5 bases from V and 0 bases from J, with 14 bases in between. This CDR3 is CASSPQGLASYEQYF. The DNA for the CDR3 is TGTGCCAGCAGTCCCCAGGGGCTAGCCTCCTACGAGCAGTACTTC.

The rearrangement uses TRBV9 and TRBJ2-7; D is ambiguous. The CDR3 runs 14 residues. Trimming took 0 bases from V and 0 from J, leaving 7 bases between them. The germline V gene encodes CDR1 SGDLS and CDR2 YYNGEE. The CDR3 sequence: CASSVVDNSYEQYF. CDR3 bases: TGTGCCAGCAGCGTAGTCGACAACTCCTACGAGCAGTACTTC.

This clonotype was detected only a few times. V is TRBV27 and J is TRBJ1-1; unclear D gene. Germline values: CDR1 MNHEY, CDR2 SMNVEV (reference sequence). The V end lost 3 bases, the J end lost 10 bases, and 12 bases lay between the germline ends. CDR3 size: 12 residues. The CDR3 DNA reads as TGTGCCAGCAGTTTTGGGATAGGAGGAGCTTTCTTT. Its protein product is CASSFGIGGAFF.